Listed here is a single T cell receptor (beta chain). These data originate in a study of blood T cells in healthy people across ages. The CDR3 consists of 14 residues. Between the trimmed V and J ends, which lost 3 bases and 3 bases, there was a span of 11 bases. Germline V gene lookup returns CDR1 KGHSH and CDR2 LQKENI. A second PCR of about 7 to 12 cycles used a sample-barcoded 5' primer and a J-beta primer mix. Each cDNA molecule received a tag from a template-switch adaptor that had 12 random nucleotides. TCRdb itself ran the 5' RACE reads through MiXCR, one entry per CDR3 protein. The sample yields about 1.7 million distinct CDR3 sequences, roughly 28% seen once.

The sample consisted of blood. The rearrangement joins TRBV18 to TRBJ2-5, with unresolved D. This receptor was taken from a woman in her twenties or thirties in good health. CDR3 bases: TGTGCCAGCTCACCCACCACAGCTAAAGAGACCCAGTACTTC. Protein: CASSPTTAKETQYF.